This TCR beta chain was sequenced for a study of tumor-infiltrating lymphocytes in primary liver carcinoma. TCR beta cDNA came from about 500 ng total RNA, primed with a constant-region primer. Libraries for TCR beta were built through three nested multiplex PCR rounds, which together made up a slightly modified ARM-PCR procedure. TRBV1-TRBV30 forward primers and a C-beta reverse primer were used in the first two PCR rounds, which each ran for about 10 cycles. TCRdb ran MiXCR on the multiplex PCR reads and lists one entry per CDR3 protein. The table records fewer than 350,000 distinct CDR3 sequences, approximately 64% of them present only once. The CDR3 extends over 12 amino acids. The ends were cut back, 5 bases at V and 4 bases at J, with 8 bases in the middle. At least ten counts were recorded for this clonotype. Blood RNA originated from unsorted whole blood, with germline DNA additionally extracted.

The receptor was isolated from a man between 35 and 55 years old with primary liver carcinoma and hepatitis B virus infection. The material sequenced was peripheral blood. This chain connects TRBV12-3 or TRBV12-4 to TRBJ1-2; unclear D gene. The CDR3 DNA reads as TGTGCCAGCAGTCCCTGGGGCTATGGCTACACCTTC. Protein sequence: CASSPWGYGYTF.